This TCR beta chain appears in the sequencing data of a study of siplizumab effects on memory and regulatory T cells. Repertoires were generated with immunoSEQ multiplex PCR, while TCRdb's copy carries only in-frame clones and drops some. The table has roughly 80,000 clones, 87% seen once. The ends were cut back, 3 bases at V and 8 bases at J, with 20 bases in the middle. The CDR3 runs to 16 residues. From germline, CDR1 is MNHEY and CDR2 SVGAGI. J is TRBJ2-4 and V is TRBV6-5; D not resolved. The sequence was obtained from a human donor in good health. Material: Tregs sorted from blood. The CDR3 is CASSYGKSDEVYIQYF. CDR3 nucleotide sequence: TGTGCCAGCAGTTATGGTAAGAGCGACGAGGTCTACATTCAGTACTTC.